These 30 T cell receptor beta chains were sequenced from one sample in a study of blood T cell repertoires in COVID-19. This table comes from immunoSEQ multiplex PCR, and its TCRdb copy is limited to in-frame clones, with some not included. The repertoire includes about 310,000 clones, about nine tenths of them detected once, and roughly 2.3% sits in the top ten. Sequenced sample: peripheral blood. These receptors were obtained from a man between 18 and 29 years old with active or convalescent COVID-19.

The rearrangement joins TRBV28 to TRBJ1-1; D is unclear. In germline, CDR1 is MDHEN, CDR2 SYDVKM. V was cut by 3 bases and J by 2 bases, with 7 bases left in between. The CDR3 is 13 amino acids. DNA for the CDR3: TGTGCCAGCAGTTTCAACAGAAACACTGAAGCTTTCTTT. It translates to CASSFNRNTEAFF.

The chain combines TRBV5-1 with TRBJ1-1, with D perhaps matching TRBD1 (5 bases). This CDR3 spans 14 amino acids. Germline-derived CDR1 and CDR2 are SGHRS and YFSETQ. V was shortened by 3 bases and J by 2 bases, with 11 bases between the two germline ends. The CDR3 protein is CASSWRTGNTEAFF. Here the CDR3 DNA reads TGCGCCAGCAGCTGGAGAACAGGTAACACTGAAGCTTTCTTT.

This clone is a singleton in its sample. The chain carries TRBV28 and TRBJ2-7; 7 nucleotides line up with TRBD2. Germline CDR1 reads MDHEN; CDR2 reads SYDVKM. The CDR3 is 12 residues long. CDR3 residues: CALASGIGEQYF. CDR3 sequence (DNA): TGTGCTCTGGCTAGCGGTATTGGGGAGCAGTACTTC.

The chain combines TRBV28 with TRBJ1-5; TRBD1 might be the D (5 bases). Germline-derived CDR1 and CDR2 are MDHEN and SYDVKM. This CDR3 region has 14 residues. Trimming took off 5 bases at V and 3 bases at J, with 11 bases between the two ends. CDR3 sequence: CASSKQVPNQPQHF. CDR3 DNA sequence: TGTGCCAGCAGTAAACAGGTTCCCAATCAGCCCCAGCATTTT.

The chain uses TRBV6-1 and TRBJ2-5, with no clear D. Trimming removed 2 bases at V and 5 bases at J, with 15 bases between. Looked up from germline, CDR1 is MNHNS and CDR2 is SASEGT. The CDR3 has 15 amino acids. CDR3 protein: CASSELVTPGETQYF. CDR3 bases: TGTGCCAGCAGTGAACTTGTGACTCCCGGGGAGACCCAGTACTTC.

Written as DNA, the CDR3 is TGTGCCAGCAGCGGTAGCGGACTTAGCACAGATACGCAGTATTTT. Translated: CASSGSGLSTDTQYF. The chain combines TRBV7-8 with TRBJ2-3, with a possible D match to TRBD2 (6 bases). The germline V gene encodes CDR1 SGHVS and CDR2 FQNEAQ. The CDR3 contains 15 residues. Trimming shortened V by 5 bases and J by 0 bases, and 12 bases separated the two germline ends. The whole variable domain, filled in from reference TRBV7-8 and TRBJ2-3, reads GAGVSQSPRYKVAKRGQDVALRCDPISGHVSLFWYQQALGQGPEFLTYFQNEAQLDKSGLPSDRFFAERPEGSVSTLKIQRTQQEDSAVYLCASSGSGLSTDTQYFGPGTRLTVL.

This chain links TRBV11-1 with TRBJ2-7; possible D gene TRBD2, 6 bases. With 1 base removed from V and 5 bases from J, the gap between germline ends came to 12 bases. The CDR3 is 14 residues long. Germline CDR1 reads SGHAT; CDR2 reads FQDESV (reference sequence). The CDR3 sequence: CASSLVGRGDEQYF. CDR3 coding DNA: TGTGCCAGCAGCTTAGTGGGTCGCGGGGACGAGCAGTACTTC.

The chain carries TRBV5-5 and TRBJ1-1; tentatively, D is TRBD1 (5 bases). CDR1 and CDR2 (germline): SGHKS, YYEKEE (reference sequence). The CDR3 contains 13 residues. Between the trimmed V and J ends, which lost 0 bases and 10 bases, there was a span of 13 bases. DNA for the CDR3: TGTGCCAGCAGCTTGGTTGACTGGGGGGTAGCTTTCTTT. It specifies CASSLVDWGVAFF.

V is TRBV9 and J is TRBJ2-1, with 11 bases matching TRBD1. The trim removed 4 bases at V and 6 bases at J, leaving 9 bases unmatched. The V gene's germline CDR1 is SGDLS and CDR2 YYNGEE. The CDR3 runs 16 residues. The CDR3 sequence is CASSPVGTGGSNEQFF. The CDR3 bases are TGTGCCAGCAGCCCGGTGGGGACAGGGGGTAGCAATGAGCAGTTCTTC.

The chain carries TRBV11-2 and TRBJ2-1; 10 nucleotides match TRBD2. The germline gives CDR1 SGHAT, CDR2 FQNNGV. This CDR3 is 14 amino acids long. J was trimmed by 7 bases and V by 5 bases; bases with no gene match: 5. The CDR3 reads CASSPSGSWNEQFF. The CDR3, as DNA: TGTGCCAGCAGCCCTAGCGGGAGCTGGAATGAGCAGTTCTTC.

V gene TRBV5-1 combines with J gene TRBJ2-7; 10 bases match TRBD1. This CDR3 has 15 amino acids. Germline V gene sequence: CDR1 SGHRS, CDR2 YFSETQ. J was trimmed by 6 bases and V by 0 bases; bases with no gene match: 6. The chain's CDR3 is CASSLEWGQGSEQYF. CDR3 nucleotide sequence: TGCGCCAGCAGCTTGGAATGGGGACAGGGGAGCGAGCAGTACTTC.

This chain links TRBV9 with TRBJ2-1; D is possibly TRBD2 (5 bases). Germline lookup yields CDR1 SGDLS and CDR2 YYNGEE. The CDR3 runs to 15 residues. The germline V and J ends were trimmed by 4 bases and 8 bases, with 19 bases remaining between them. CDR3 DNA: TGTGCCAGCAGCCCCACGCACGGGGTGCGGCATGAGCAGTTCTTC. Translating it yields CASSPTHGVRHEQFF.

The chain has TRBV7-2 and TRBJ1-2; 7 bases are shared with TRBD1. Trimming cost V 5 bases and J 2 bases; bases outside gene matches: 8. Germline loops: CDR1 SGHTA, CDR2 FQGNSA. The CDR3 totals 15 residues. CDR3 amino acids: CASSAEGQLNYGYTF. CDR3 nucleotides: TGTGCCAGCAGCGCGGAGGGACAGCTGAACTATGGCTACACCTTC. Combining the CDR3 with reference TRBV7-2 and TRBJ1-2 gives the whole variable domain GAGVSQSPSNKVTEKGKDVELRCDPISGHTALYWYRQSLGQGLEFLIYFQGNSAPDKSGLPSDRFSAERTGGSVSTLTIQRTQQEDSAVYLCASSAEGQLNYGYTFGSGTRLTVV.

V and J are TRBV7-3 and TRBJ2-1; 10 bases map to TRBD2. This CDR3 spans 16 amino acids. Per the germline V gene, CDR1 is SGHTA and CDR2 is FQGTGA. V lost 1 base, J lost 4 bases, and 4 bases stayed unmatched. In nucleotides, the CDR3 is TGTGCCAGCAGCTTAATTCCAGCGGGAGGGTACAATGAGCAGTTCTTC. Its translation: CASSLIPAGGYNEQFF.

The J gene is TRBJ2-1, the V gene TRBV4-1; TRBD1 matches at 7 bases. Germline V gene data show CDR1 as MGHRA and CDR2 as YSYEKL. V was clipped by 5 bases and J by 6 bases; unmatched bases: 13. This CDR3 spans 16 amino acids. The CDR3 loop is CASSGHVERGLNEQFF. CDR3 sequence (DNA): TGCGCCAGCAGCGGCCACGTCGAGAGGGGGCTCAATGAGCAGTTCTTC.

This clone was observed once. The chain uses TRBV24-1 and TRBJ1-5; D is unresolved. Germline V CDR1 and CDR2: KGHDR, SFDVKD. The V gene lost 7 bases and the J gene lost 5 bases, with 17 bases spanning the gap. The CDR3 is made up of 15 amino acids. In DNA form, the CDR3 reads TGTGCCACCAGCAGCTTGGAGGGATATGATCAGCCCCAGCATTTT. Its translation: CATSSLEGYDQPQHF.

This chain links TRBV27 with TRBJ1-3; TRBD1 matches at 9 bases. V shed 5 bases, J shed 0 bases, and the junction held 5 bases outside the gene matches. The CDR3 totals 16 residues. CDR1 and CDR2 from the germline V gene are MNHEY and SMNVEV (reference sequence). The CDR3 reads CASSPTGGSSGNTIYF. In nucleotides, the CDR3 is TGTGCCAGCAGTCCGACAGGGGGTTCCTCTGGAAACACCATATATTTT.

The rearrangement uses TRBV6-4 and TRBJ2-1; 9 bases map to TRBD1. V dropped 4 bases and J dropped 8; count of bases not matched to a gene: 6. Germline V gene lookup returns CDR1 MRHNA and CDR2 SNTAGT. The CDR3 consists of 14 residues. Written as DNA, the CDR3 is TGTGCCAGCAGTGCTCGGACAGGGGTCGATGAGCAGTTCTTC. Translating gives CASSARTGVDEQFF.

The gene calls are TRBV5-1 and TRBJ2-3, with 10 nucleotides matching TRBD2. The CDR3 sequence is 16 residues long. Germline values: CDR1 SGHRS, CDR2 YFSETQ. V gave up 3 bases and J gave up 13 bases; unmatched junction bases: 17. DNA of the CDR3: TGCGCCAGCAGCTCGTCTATCCCTGGGGGGACTAGCGAAAAGTATTTT. It codes for CASSSSIPGGTSEKYF.

The rearrangement links TRBV5-1 to TRBJ1-2; 7 positions match TRBD1. The CDR3 runs 15 residues. Per germline, CDR1 SGHRS and CDR2 YFSETQ. V shed 3 bases, J shed 3 bases, and the junction held 8 bases outside the gene matches. Here the CDR3 DNA reads TGCGCCAGCAGCTACCGGCAAACAGGGGACTATGGCTACACCTTC. Encoded protein: CASSYRQTGDYGYTF.

The chain recombines TRBV18 with TRBJ2-5; D is unresolved. Trimming left V 0 bases short and J 5 bases short, with 19 bases between. This CDR3 has 17 residues. Germline V gene sequence: CDR1 KGHSH, CDR2 LQKENI. DNA of the CDR3: TGTGCCAGCTCACCACCAATTTTTCTGACCCCGAGGGAGACCCAGTACTTC. This encodes CASSPPIFLTPRETQYF.

Here the CDR3 reads CASRKGLDTYEQYF. In DNA form, the CDR3 reads TGTGCCAGCAGGAAAGGACTAGATACCTACGAGCAGTACTTC. This chain connects TRBV11-2 to TRBJ2-7, with 7 positions matching TRBD2. The CDR3 has 14 amino acids. Looked up from germline, CDR1 is SGHAT and CDR2 is FQNNGV. V lost 6 bases, J lost 2 bases, and 7 bases stayed unmatched. Full variable domain (rest looked up from reference TRBV11-2 and TRBJ2-7): EAGVAQSPRYKIIEKRQSVAFWCNPISGHATLYWYQQILGQGPKLLIQFQNNGVVDDSQLPKDRFSAERLKGVDSTLKIQPAKLEDSAVYLCASRKGLDTYEQYFGPGTRLTVT.

This chain's CDR3 is CASSQVGRGQETQYF. The CDR3 DNA reads TGCGCCAGCAGCCAAGTCGGCAGGGGTCAAGAGACCCAGTACTTC. V is TRBV4-3 and J is TRBJ2-5; maybe TRBD1 (6 bases). This CDR3 contains 15 residues. Germline CDR1 is LGHNA and CDR2 is YSLEER. V was trimmed by 1 base and J by 2 bases, leaving 11 bases between them.

The chain has TRBV14 and TRBJ2-5; possible D gene TRBD1, 5 bases. V was shortened by 1 base and J by 7 bases, with 10 bases between the two germline ends. The CDR3 covers 13 residues. Germline CDR1 is SGHDN and CDR2 is FVKESK. The CDR3 here is CASSQGGTGTQYF. CDR3 DNA: TGTGCCAGCAGCCAAGGGGGCACGGGGACCCAGTACTTC. The full variable domain, completed using reference TRBV14 and TRBJ2-5, is EAGVTQFPSHSVIEKGQTVTLRCDPISGHDNLYWYRRVMGKEIKFLLHFVKESKQDESGMPNNRFLAERTGGTYSTLKVQPAELEDSGVYFCASSQGGTGTQYFGPGTRLLVL.

The chain has TRBV5-1 and TRBJ2-7; TRBD2 agrees at 9 bases. CDR1 and CDR2 (germline): SGHRS, YFSETQ. V lost 5 bases to trimming and J lost 0 bases; unmatched junction nucleotides: 3. The CDR3 spans 14 residues. The CDR3: CASRRTSDSYEQYF. In DNA, the CDR3 is TGCGCCAGCAGAAGGACTAGCGACTCCTACGAGCAGTACTTC.

This clone was seen a handful of times. The chain recombines TRBV3-1 (or the pseudogene TRBV3-2) with TRBJ1-6; D call uncertain. The V and J ends lost 2 bases and 4 bases respectively, with 9 bases between them. The CDR3 spans 15 residues. Germline assignment: CDR1 LGHDT and CDR2 YNNKEL (reference sequence). CDR3 residues: CASSQPGLYNSPLHF. CDR3 sequence (DNA): TGTGCCAGCAGCCAACCTGGGCTTTATAATTCACCCCTCCACTTT.

J is TRBJ2-1 and V is TRBV5-8, with 12 bases that match TRBD2. CDR1 SGHTS and CDR2 YDEGEE come from the germline V gene. V shed 4 bases and J 6 bases; nucleotides not matched to a gene: 11. The CDR3 loop spans 17 amino acids. CDR3 DNA sequence: TGTGCCAGCAGCGGACGAAGGACTAGCGGGGAGGTCAATGAGCAGTTCTTC. It encodes CASSGRRTSGEVNEQFF.

V and J are TRBV6-4 and TRBJ2-1; D possibly corresponds to TRBD1 (7 bases). The CDR3 runs to 16 residues. Trimming took 3 bases from V and 6 from J, leaving 18 bases between them. Per the germline V gene, CDR1 is MRHNA and CDR2 is SNTAGT. CDR3 loop: CASSDSGTGVTNEQFF. CDR3 DNA sequence: TGTGCCAGCAGTGATAGCGGAACAGGGGTTACCAATGAGCAGTTCTTC.

This chain connects TRBV19 to TRBJ2-7; D is perhaps TRBD2 (6 bases). Germline V gene lookup returns CDR1 LNHDA and CDR2 SQIVND (reference sequence). V dropped 3 bases and J dropped 0 bases, with 9 bases sitting between them. The CDR3 sequence is 14 residues long. The CDR3 here is CASSMTRHSYEQYF. DNA of the CDR3: TGTGCCAGTAGTATGACTAGACACTCCTACGAGCAGTACTTC.

The chain links TRBV7-9 to TRBJ1-2; tentative D call: TRBD1 (6 bases). V lost 4 bases to trimming and J lost 2 bases, with 14 bases between them. The CDR3 consists of 15 residues. The V gene's germline CDR1 is SEHNR and CDR2 FQNEAQ (reference sequence). The CDR3, as DNA: TGTGCCAGCAGCTCAAAAGGAGGACAGAACTATGGCTACACCTTC. Translation gives CASSSKGGQNYGYTF.